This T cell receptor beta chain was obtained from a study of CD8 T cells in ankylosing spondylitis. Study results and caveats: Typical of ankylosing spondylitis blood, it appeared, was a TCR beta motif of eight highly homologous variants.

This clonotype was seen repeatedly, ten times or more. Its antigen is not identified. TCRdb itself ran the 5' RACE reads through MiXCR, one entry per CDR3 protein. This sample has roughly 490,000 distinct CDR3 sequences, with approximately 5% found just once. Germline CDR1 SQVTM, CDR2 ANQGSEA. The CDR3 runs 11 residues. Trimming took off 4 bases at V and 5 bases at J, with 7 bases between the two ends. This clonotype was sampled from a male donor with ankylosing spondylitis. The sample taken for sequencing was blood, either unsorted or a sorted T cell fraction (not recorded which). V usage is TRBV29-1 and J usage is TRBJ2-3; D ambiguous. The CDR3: CSVGRQDTQYF. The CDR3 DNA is TGCAGCGTTGGAAGACAAGATACGCAGTATTTT.